This is a list of T cell receptor beta chains from one sample in a study of blood T cell repertoires in COVID-19. The table came from immunoSEQ multiplex PCR; TCRdb's copy has only in-frame clones and leaves some out. The repertoire holds around 150,000 clones, with approximately 81% as singletons. The sequencing input was peripheral blood. The receptor set was obtained from a woman aged 60-75 years with active or convalescent COVID-19. The CDR3 runs from the conserved cysteine through the conserved F or W. D genes are given only for firm matches. Size values are once, few and many counts, or a class for expanded clones, and some rows have none.

>.|TRBV28|.|TRBJ1-1
CASHRQENTEAFF
TGTGCCAGCCACAGACAGGAGAACACTGAAGCTTTCTTT
>.|TRBV5-5|TRBD1|TRBJ1-2
CASRPAGTANYGYTF
TGTGCCAGCAGACCCGCCGGGACAGCTAACTATGGCTACACCTTC
>.|TRBV5-6|TRBD1|TRBJ2-6
CASSSGTGFGSGANVLTF
TGTGCCAGCAGCTCCGGGACAGGGTTTGGCTCTGGGGCCAACGTCCTGACTTTC
>.|TRBV19|.|TRBJ1-1
CASSYPGRLRGGTEAFF
TGTGCCAGTAGTTACCCGGGACGCCTACGAGGGGGCACTGAAGCTTTCTTT
>.|TRBV7-2|.|TRBJ2-7
CASSSPRRGAVYEQYF
TGTGCCAGCAGCTCCCCGCGCCGGGGAGCGGTATACGAGCAGTACTTC
>.|TRBV12-3/TRBV12-4|.|TRBJ2-1
CASRAGTRNEQFF
TGTGCCAGCAGGGCGGGGACCCGCAATGAGCAGTTCTTC
>.|TRBV5-1|TRBD2|TRBJ2-7
CASSLKVSGQYEQYF
TGCGCCAGCAGCTTGAAGGTTAGCGGGCAGTACGAGCAGTACTTC
>.|TRBV15|TRBD2|TRBJ2-1
CATSRGVALAGSNEQFF
TGTGCCACCAGCAGAGGAGTAGCACTAGCGGGGTCCAATGAGCAGTTCTTC
>.|TRBV4-2|.|TRBJ2-3
CASSQGEGEADTQYF
TGTGCCAGCAGCCAAGGGGAAGGGGAGGCAGATACGCAGTATTTT
>.|TRBV5-4|TRBD2|TRBJ2-3
CASTQRGRTDTQYF
TGTGCCAGCACCCAGCGGGGCCGCACAGATACGCAGTATTTT
>.|TRBV2|TRBD1|TRBJ2-6
CASREAGSGTVSSGANVLTF
TGTGCCAGCAGAGAAGCTGGGTCCGGGACAGTGAGCTCTGGGGCCAACGTCCTGACTTTC
>.|TRBV5-4|TRBD2|TRBJ2-5
CASSPAGAPRETQYF
TGTGCCAGCAGCCCAGCGGGGGCCCCAAGGGAGACCCAGTACTTC
>.|TRBV5-1|.|TRBJ1-2
CASSLSPGDGYGYTF
TGCGCCAGCAGCTTGTCTCCGGGGGATGGGTATGGCTACACCTTC
>few|TRBV10-2|.|TRBJ1-2
CASSESKRGRQNYGYTF
TGCGCCAGCAGTGAGTCAAAAAGGGGAAGGCAGAATTATGGCTACACCTTC
>.|TRBV19|.|TRBJ1-1
CASSREQGTPSMNTEAFF
TGTGCCAGTAGTAGGGAACAGGGAACCCCCTCCATGAACACTGAAGCTTTCTTT
>.|TRBV29-1|.|TRBJ2-5
CSALTRREETQYF
TGCAGCGCCCTGACTAGGAGGGAAGAGACCCAGTACTTC
>.|TRBV5-1|TRBD1|TRBJ1-1
CASSQGQGSMNTEAFF
TGCGCCAGCAGCCAGGGACAGGGGAGTATGAACACTGAAGCTTTCTTT
>.|TRBV5-1|TRBD1|TRBJ1-4
CASSWTGGQEKLFF
TGCGCCAGCAGCTGGACAGGGGGCCAGGAAAAACTGTTTTTT
>.|TRBV27|TRBD2|TRBJ2-7
CASSFSQAGGPGEQYF
TGTGCCAGCAGTTTTTCTCAAGCGGGAGGGCCCGGCGAGCAGTACTTC
>.|TRBV11-2|TRBD1|TRBJ1-1
CASSLQGMNTEAFF
TGTGCCAGCAGCCTACAGGGGATGAACACTGAAGCTTTCTTT
>.|TRBV6-5|.|TRBJ2-7
CASSYSNREGGYEQYF
TGTGCCAGCAGTTACAGTAACAGGGAAGGGGGCTACGAGCAGTACTTC
>.|TRBV7-9|TRBD1|TRBJ2-2
CASSFPRGLDTGELFF
TGTGCCAGCAGCTTCCCCAGGGGGCTGGACACCGGGGAGCTGTTTTTT
>.|TRBV7-3|.|TRBJ2-1
CASSASGEGANNEQFF
TGTGCCAGCAGCGCTTCGGGGGAAGGAGCCAACAATGAGCAGTTCTTC
>.|TRBV5-5|TRBD1|TRBJ1-3
CASSLVGQGERNTIYF
TGTGCCAGCAGCTTGGTTGGGCAGGGGGAAAGAAACACCATATATTTT
>.|TRBV5-1|TRBD2|TRBJ2-2
CASSLALAGGITGELFF
TGCGCCAGCAGCTTGGCTCTAGCGGGAGGTATCACCGGGGAGCTGTTTTTT
>few|TRBV24-1|.|TRBJ2-3
CATSPPGADTQYF
TGTGCCACCAGCCCCCCAGGGGCAGATACGCAGTATTTT
>.|TRBV2|.|TRBJ2-7
CASTREGSGYEQYF
TGTGCCAGCACCAGAGAGGGTTCGGGCTACGAGCAGTACTTC
>.|TRBV27|.|TRBJ1-2
CASSLMRNYGYTF
TGTGCCAGCAGTTTAATGAGAAACTATGGCTACACCTTC
>.|TRBV6-6|.|TRBJ1-5
CASSKTGRQPQHF
TGTGCCAGCAGTAAGACAGGACGGCAGCCCCAGCATTTT
>once|TRBV5-1|TRBD1|TRBJ2-7
CASSLGDRGREQYF
TGCGCCAGCAGCTTGGGGGACAGGGGGCGCGAGCAGTACTTC
>.|TRBV29-1|.|TRBJ2-1
CSVGLAENEQFF
TGCAGCGTTGGGCTAGCTGAAAATGAGCAGTTCTTC
>few|TRBV10-2|.|TRBJ1-1
CASSETTDSTEAFF
TGCGCCAGCAGTGAGACAACTGACAGCACTGAAGCTTTCTTT
>.|TRBV3-1/TRBV3-2|.|TRBJ1-3
CASSLLGGSGNTIYF
TGTGCCAGCAGCCTCTTGGGGGGCTCTGGAAACACCATATATTTT
>.|TRBV2|TRBD2|TRBJ2-3
CASSVSGGSWEGDTQYF
TGTGCCAGCAGTGTATCGGGCGGGAGCTGGGAAGGAGATACGCAGTATTTT
>.|TRBV5-6|TRBD2|TRBJ2-4
CASSLIGASGDKNIQYF
TGTGCCAGCAGCTTGATTGGGGCTAGCGGGGACAAAAACATTCAGTACTTC
>.|TRBV15|.|TRBJ2-2
CATSRDRSGNTGELFF
TGTGCCACCAGCAGAGACAGGAGCGGGAACACCGGGGAGCTGTTTTTT
>.|TRBV15|TRBD1|TRBJ1-5
CATRGQGSNQPQHF
TGTGCCACCAGGGGACAGGGGAGCAATCAGCCCCAGCATTTT
>.|TRBV5-1|TRBD1|TRBJ2-7
CASSLGQGIDEQYF
TGCGCCAGCAGCTTAGGACAGGGGATCGACGAGCAGTACTTC
>.|TRBV30|.|TRBJ1-6
CAWSGAGDSPLHF
TGTGCCTGGTCAGGCGCCGGGGATTCACCCCTCCACTTT
>.|TRBV16|TRBD1|TRBJ1-1
CASRPDRANTEAFF
TGTGCCAGCAGACCGGACAGGGCAAACACTGAAGCTTTCTTT
>.|TRBV2|TRBD1|TRBJ1-2
CASSEQGAMDGYTF
TGTGCCAGCAGCGAACAGGGGGCGATGGATGGCTACACCTTC
>.|TRBV28|.|TRBJ1-5
CASSRVRAASNQPQHF
TGTGCCAGCAGCAGGGTCCGTGCCGCGAGCAATCAGCCCCAGCATTTT
>.|TRBV28|TRBD1|TRBJ1-2
CASSWTGPNYGYTF
TGTGCCAGCAGTTGGACAGGGCCTAACTATGGCTACACCTTC
>.|TRBV4-3|TRBD1|TRBJ2-7
CASSLTSGTGDSYEQYF
TGCGCCAGCAGCCTGACTTCCGGGACAGGGGACTCCTACGAGCAGTACTTC
>.|TRBV11-2|.|TRBJ1-1
CASSSRGANTEAFF
TGTGCCAGCAGCTCCCGGGGAGCTAACACTGAAGCTTTCTTT
>once|TRBV5-8|TRBD1|TRBJ1-6
CASSVTGTGDAPLHF
TGTGCCAGCAGCGTTACCGGGACAGGGGATGCCCCCCTCCACTTT
>.|TRBV2|TRBD1|TRBJ2-5
CASSATGTGGVVAQETQYF
TGTGCCAGCAGTGCCACCGGGACAGGGGGGGTAGTAGCCCAAGAGACCCAGTACTTC
>.|TRBV5-6|.|TRBJ2-3
CASTTLTRGTATDTQYF
TGTGCCAGCACCACCTTAACTCGGGGGACAGCGACAGATACGCAGTATTTT
>.|TRBV9|.|TRBJ2-7
CASSVDPGASRNEQYF
TGTGCCAGCAGCGTGGACCCCGGAGCTAGCCGCAACGAGCAGTACTTC
>.|TRBV29-1|.|TRBJ2-1
CSVEKLVNEQFF
TGCAGCGTTGAAAAACTAGTCAATGAGCAGTTCTTC
>few|TRBV5-4|.|TRBJ1-1
CASSQEREAFF
TGTGCCAGCAGCCAGGAAAGGGAAGCTTTCTTT
>.|TRBV9|.|TRBJ2-3
CASSVLTGTDTQYF
TGTGCCAGCAGCGTCCTCACAGGCACAGATACGCAGTATTTT
>.|TRBV11-2|TRBD2|TRBJ2-2
CASSQYGGGTGELFF
TGTGCCAGCAGCCAATACGGGGGGGGCACCGGGGAGCTGTTTTTT
>once|TRBV28|.|TRBJ1-6
CASSFSQGYNSPLHF
TGTGCCAGCAGTTTCTCTCAGGGGTATAATTCACCCCTCCACTTT
>few|TRBV28|TRBD2|TRBJ2-2
CASRGGTSGSELFF
TGTGCCAGCAGGGGAGGGACTAGCGGGTCAGAGCTGTTTTTT
>.|TRBV12-2|.|TRBJ2-4
CASRLPRGTSGPLAKNIQYF
TGTGCAAGTCGCTTACCCAGAGGGACTAGCGGACCTTTAGCCAAAAACATTCAGTACTTC
>once|TRBV5-1|TRBD1|TRBJ2-2
CASSIRDRGPAGELFF
TGCGCCAGCAGCATCCGGGACAGGGGGCCCGCCGGGGAGCTGTTTTTT
>.|TRBV29-1|.|TRBJ1-2
CSVEEDTGIGYGYTF
TGCAGCGTTGAAGAAGACACAGGGATTGGCTATGGCTACACCTTC